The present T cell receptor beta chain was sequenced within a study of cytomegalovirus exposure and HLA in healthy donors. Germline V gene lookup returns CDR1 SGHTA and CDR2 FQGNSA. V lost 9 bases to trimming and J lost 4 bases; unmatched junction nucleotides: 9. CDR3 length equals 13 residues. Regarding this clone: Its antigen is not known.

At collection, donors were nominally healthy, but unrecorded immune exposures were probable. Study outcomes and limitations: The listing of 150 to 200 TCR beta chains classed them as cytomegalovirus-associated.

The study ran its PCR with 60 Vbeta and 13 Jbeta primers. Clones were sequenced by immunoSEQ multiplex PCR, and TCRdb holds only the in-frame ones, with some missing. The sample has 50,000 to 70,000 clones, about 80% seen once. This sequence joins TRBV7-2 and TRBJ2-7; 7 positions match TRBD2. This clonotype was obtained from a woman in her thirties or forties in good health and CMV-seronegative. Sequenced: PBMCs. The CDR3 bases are TGTGCCAGTGGGACTGGGACTACTTACGAGCAGTACTTC. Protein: CASGTGTTYEQYF.